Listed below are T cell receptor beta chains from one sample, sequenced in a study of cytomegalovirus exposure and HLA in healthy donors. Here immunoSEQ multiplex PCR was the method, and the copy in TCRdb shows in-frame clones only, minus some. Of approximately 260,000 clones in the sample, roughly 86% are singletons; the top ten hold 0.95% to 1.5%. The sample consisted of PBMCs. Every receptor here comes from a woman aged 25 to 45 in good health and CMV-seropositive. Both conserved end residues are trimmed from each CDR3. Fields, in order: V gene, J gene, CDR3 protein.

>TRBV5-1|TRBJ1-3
ASRRSGTGVTGNTIY
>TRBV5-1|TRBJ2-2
ASSFGQGELF
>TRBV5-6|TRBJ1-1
ASSGTDRVNTEAF
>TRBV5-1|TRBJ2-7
ASSFPRDPGPHEQY
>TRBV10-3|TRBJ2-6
AISGGGPSSGANVLT
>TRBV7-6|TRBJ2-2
ASSLRPGDGTGELF
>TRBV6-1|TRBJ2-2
ASMARVAGELF
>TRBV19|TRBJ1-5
ASSNSGDQPQH
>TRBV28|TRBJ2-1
ASSSLTSLNEQF
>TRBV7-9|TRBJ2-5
ASSLGAAGGQETQY
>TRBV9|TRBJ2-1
ASSVRTGTSYNEQF
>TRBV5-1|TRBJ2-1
ASSLVGGKEQF
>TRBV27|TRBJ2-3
ASRTQAGDVTDTQY
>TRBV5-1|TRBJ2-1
ASSLVFAGSYNEQF
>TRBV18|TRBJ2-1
ASSNQTGEQF
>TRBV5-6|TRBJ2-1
ASSVGQGARQF
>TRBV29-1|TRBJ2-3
SAQTGVNTDTQY